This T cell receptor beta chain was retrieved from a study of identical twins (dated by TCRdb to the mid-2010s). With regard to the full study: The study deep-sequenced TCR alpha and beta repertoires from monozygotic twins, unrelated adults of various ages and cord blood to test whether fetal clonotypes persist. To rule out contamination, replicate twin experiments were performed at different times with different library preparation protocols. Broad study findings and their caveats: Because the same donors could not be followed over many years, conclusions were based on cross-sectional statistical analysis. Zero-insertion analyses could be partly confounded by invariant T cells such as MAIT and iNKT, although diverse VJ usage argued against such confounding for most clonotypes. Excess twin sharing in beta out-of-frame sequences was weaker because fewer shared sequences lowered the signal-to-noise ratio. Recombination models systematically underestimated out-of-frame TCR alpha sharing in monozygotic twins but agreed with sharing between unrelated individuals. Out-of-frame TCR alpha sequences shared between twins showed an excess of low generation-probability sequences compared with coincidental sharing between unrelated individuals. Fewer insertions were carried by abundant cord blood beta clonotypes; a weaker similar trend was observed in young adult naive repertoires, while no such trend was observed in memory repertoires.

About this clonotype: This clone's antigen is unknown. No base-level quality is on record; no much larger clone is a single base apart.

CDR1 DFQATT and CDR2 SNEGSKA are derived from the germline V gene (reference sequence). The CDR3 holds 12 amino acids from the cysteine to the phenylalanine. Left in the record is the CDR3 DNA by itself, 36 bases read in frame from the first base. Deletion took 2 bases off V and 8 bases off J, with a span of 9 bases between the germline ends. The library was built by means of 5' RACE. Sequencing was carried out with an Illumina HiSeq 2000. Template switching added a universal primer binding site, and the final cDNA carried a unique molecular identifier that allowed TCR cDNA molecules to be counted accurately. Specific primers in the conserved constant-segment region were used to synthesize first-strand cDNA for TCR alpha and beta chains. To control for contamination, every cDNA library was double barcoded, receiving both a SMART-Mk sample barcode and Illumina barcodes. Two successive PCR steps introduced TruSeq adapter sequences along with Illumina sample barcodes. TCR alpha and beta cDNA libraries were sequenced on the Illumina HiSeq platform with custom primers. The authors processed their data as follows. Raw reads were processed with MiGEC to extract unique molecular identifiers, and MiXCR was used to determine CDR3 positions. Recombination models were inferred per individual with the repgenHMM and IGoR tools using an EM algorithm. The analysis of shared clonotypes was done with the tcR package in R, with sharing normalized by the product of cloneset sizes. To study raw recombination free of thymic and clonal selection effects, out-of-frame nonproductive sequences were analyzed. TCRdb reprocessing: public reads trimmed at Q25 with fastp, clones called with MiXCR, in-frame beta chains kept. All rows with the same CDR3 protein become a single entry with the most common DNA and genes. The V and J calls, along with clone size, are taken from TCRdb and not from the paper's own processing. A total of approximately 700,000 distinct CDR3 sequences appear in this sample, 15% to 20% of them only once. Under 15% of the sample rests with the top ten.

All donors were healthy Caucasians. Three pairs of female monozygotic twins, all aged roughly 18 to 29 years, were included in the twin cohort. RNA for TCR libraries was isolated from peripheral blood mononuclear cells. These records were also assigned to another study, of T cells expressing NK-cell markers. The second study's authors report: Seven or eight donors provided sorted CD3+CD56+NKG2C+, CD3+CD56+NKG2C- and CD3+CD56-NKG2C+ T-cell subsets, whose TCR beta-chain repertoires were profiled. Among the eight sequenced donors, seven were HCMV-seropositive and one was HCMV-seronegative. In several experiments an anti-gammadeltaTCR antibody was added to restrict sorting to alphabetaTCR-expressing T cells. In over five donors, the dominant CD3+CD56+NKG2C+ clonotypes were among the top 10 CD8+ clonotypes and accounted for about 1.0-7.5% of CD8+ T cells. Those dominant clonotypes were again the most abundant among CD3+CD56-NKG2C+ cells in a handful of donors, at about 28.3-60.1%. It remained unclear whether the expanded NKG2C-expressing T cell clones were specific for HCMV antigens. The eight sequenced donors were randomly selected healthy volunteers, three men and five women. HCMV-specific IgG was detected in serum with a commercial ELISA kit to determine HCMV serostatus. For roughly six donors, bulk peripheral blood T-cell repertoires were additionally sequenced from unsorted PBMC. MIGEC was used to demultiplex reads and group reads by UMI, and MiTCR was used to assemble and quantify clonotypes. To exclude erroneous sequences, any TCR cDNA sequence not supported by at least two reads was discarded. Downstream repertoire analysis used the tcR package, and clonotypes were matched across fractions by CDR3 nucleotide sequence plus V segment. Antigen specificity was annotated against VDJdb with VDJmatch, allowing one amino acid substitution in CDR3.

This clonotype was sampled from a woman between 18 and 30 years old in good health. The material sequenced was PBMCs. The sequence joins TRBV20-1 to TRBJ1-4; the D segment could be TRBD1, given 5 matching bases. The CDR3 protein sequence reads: CSARWGGEKLFF. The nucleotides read TGCAGTGCTAGATGGGGCGGAGAAAAACTGTTTTTT.